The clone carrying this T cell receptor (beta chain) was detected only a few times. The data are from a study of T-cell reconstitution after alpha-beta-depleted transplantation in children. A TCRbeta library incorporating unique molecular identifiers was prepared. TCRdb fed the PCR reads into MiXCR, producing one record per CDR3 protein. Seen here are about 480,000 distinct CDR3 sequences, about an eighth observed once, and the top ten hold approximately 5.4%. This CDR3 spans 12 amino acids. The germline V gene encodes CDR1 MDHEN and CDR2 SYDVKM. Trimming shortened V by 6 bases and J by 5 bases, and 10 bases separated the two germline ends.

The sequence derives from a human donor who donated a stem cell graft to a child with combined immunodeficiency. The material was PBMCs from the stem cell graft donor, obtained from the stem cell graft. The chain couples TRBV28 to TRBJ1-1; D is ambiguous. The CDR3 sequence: CASSAQGTEAFF. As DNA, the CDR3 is TGTGCCAGCAGCGCTCAAGGGACTGAAGCTTTCTTT.